This T cell receptor beta chain was obtained from a study of cytomegalovirus exposure and HLA in healthy donors. The CDR3 extends over 14 amino acids. Germline V lookup: CDR1 MDHEN, CDR2 SYDVKM. V gave up 7 bases and J gave up 5 bases, with 17 bases separating them. The primer mix had 60 Vbeta and 13 Jbeta primers. The protocol was immunoSEQ multiplex PCR, while the TCRdb copy is restricted to in-frame clones and leaves out a portion. Counted here are around 150,000 clones, less than 80% occurring once; the ten biggest clones make up 6.5% to 8%. This TCR was sampled from a man between 40 and 49 years old in good health and CMV-seropositive. The sequenced material came from PBMCs. J is TRBJ1-2 and V is TRBV28, with a possible D match to TRBD1 (6 bases). The CDR3 coding sequence is TGTGCCAGCACCACGGTCAGGGGAGGGTATGGCTACACCTTC. This gives the protein CASTTVRGGYGYTF.